The next 21 T cell receptor beta chains were all read from a single sample in a study of blood T cell repertoires in COVID-19. The method was immunoSEQ multiplex PCR; TCRdb's version includes in-frame clones alone and lacks a portion of them. Of approximately 250,000 clones detected, 75% to 85% appear once; the ten largest clones hold roughly 1.4%. The sequencing sample was made of peripheral blood. These TCRs come from a woman aged 35 to 49 who had recovered from COVID-19.

The gene calls are TRBV29-1 and TRBJ1-4; no firm D call. V was shortened by 7 bases and J by 7 bases, with 16 bases between the two germline ends. This CDR3 has 13 residues. Per the germline V gene, CDR1 is SQVTM and CDR2 is ANQGSEA. CDR3 sequence (DNA): TGCAGCGCCGGAGGAGGGTTAGGTGAAAAACTGTTTTTT. Its translation is CSAGGGLGEKLFF.

Here the CDR3 reads CASSVQGDQPQHF. The CDR3 bases are TGTGCCAGCTCAGTACAGGGTGATCAGCCCCAGCATTTT. The chain couples TRBV18 to TRBJ1-5; D is perhaps TRBD1 (6 bases). CDR1 is KGHSH, CDR2 LQKENI, per germline. Trimming left V 5 bases short and J 5 bases short, with 10 bases between. The CDR3 is 13 amino acids.

The V call is TRBV18, the J call TRBJ2-7, with D unclear. The germline gives CDR1 KGHSH, CDR2 LQKENI. The CDR3 contains 12 residues. Trimming took off 2 bases at V and 3 bases at J, with 5 bases between the two ends. The CDR3 DNA follows: TGTGCCAGCTCACCAACAGACTACGAGCAGTACTTC. Its protein is CASSPTDYEQYF.

The chain recombines TRBV6-5 with TRBJ1-1; TRBD1 matches at 8 bases. V lost 5 bases to trimming and J lost 4 bases; unmatched junction nucleotides: 3. Germline-derived CDR1 and CDR2 are MNHEY and SVGAGI. CDR3 length equals 13 residues. Here the CDR3 DNA reads TGTGCCAGCAGTCAGACAGGGGCCACTGAAGCTTTCTTT. Encoded protein: CASSQTGATEAFF.

The rearrangement joins TRBV5-6 to TRBJ2-3, with 9 bases identical to TRBD1. V trimming: 4 bases; J trimming: 8 bases; junction bases outside the gene matches: 14. From germline, CDR1 is SGHDT and CDR2 YYEEEE. The CDR3 length is 16 residues. The CDR3, as DNA: TGTGCCAGCAGCGGCGGGACAGGGCAAACCGTGGCTACGCAGTATTTT. Translating it yields CASSGGTGQTVATQYF.

The chain is built from TRBV27 and TRBJ2-5, with TRBD1 matching 9 bases. CDR3 size: 12 residues. CDR1 is MNHEY, CDR2 SMNVEV, per germline (reference sequence). The V and J ends lost 6 bases and 5 bases, in that order; junction bases with no gene match: 1. This CDR3 is CASRGQGETQYF. CDR3 bases: TGTGCCAGCAGAGGACAGGGGGAGACCCAGTACTTC.

The chain links TRBV25-1 to TRBJ2-1; TRBD2 matches 11 bases. CDR3 length equals 15 residues. Germline V gene lookup returns CDR1 MGHDK and CDR2 SYGVNS. V dropped 1 base and J dropped 13; count of bases not matched to a gene: 9. The CDR3 reads CASSEFMASGGYQFF. CDR3 DNA sequence: TGTGCCAGCAGTGAATTCATGGCTAGCGGGGGGTATCAGTTCTTC.

The chain recombines TRBV6-2 or TRBV6-3 with TRBJ1-1; no clear D. The ends were cut back, 0 bases at V and 0 bases at J, with 11 bases in the middle. In germline, CDR1 is MNHEY, CDR2 SVGEGT. The CDR3 runs 16 residues. CDR3 nucleotides: TGTGCCAGCAGTTACTCGAGTCGGGTTATGAACACTGAAGCTTTCTTT. This translates into CASSYSSRVMNTEAFF.

This chain links TRBV19 with TRBJ2-7; TRBD2 aligns across 10 bases. Germline CDR1 and CDR2: LNHDA and SQIVND (reference sequence). The CDR3 runs 13 residues. For the CDR3, the DNA is TGTGGACGCTGGACTAGCGGTTTCTGGGAGCAGTACTTC. Protein product: CGRWTSGFWEQYF.

The chain links TRBV13 to TRBJ1-2; TRBD1 might be the D (6 bases). Germline CDR1 and CDR2: PRHDT and FYEKMQ (reference sequence). V was pared by 5 bases and J by 8 bases, with 12 bases between. The CDR3 is made up of 12 amino acids. The CDR3 nucleotides are TGTGCCAGCAGCGTGGGGGCTCCGGGCTACACCTTC. Translated: CASSVGAPGYTF.

CDR3 bases: TGCGCCAGCAGCCAAGGGCCGGCGCAGGACGAGCAGTACTTC. Encoded protein: CASSQGPAQDEQYF. The rearrangement links TRBV4-3 to TRBJ2-7; D not resolved. This CDR3 has 14 residues. The germline gives CDR1 LGHNA, CDR2 YSLEER. The V end was cut by 1 base, the J end by 5 bases, with 12 bases between.

The J gene is TRBJ2-7, the V gene TRBV19; TRBD1 matches 12 bases. The CDR3 covers 13 residues. CDR1 is LNHDA, CDR2 SQIVND, per germline (reference sequence). V gave up 6 bases and J gave up 6 bases; unmatched junction bases: 3. CDR3 sequence (DNA): TGTGCCAGTAGGGGACAGGGGGCAATCGAGCAGTACTTC. It yields the protein CASRGQGAIEQYF.

This rearrangement joins TRBV10-3 to TRBJ1-2, with D possibly matching TRBD1 (6 bases). The CDR3 has 14 amino acids. Looked up from germline, CDR1 is ENHRY and CDR2 is SYGVKD. With 3 bases removed from V and 4 bases from J, the gap between germline ends came to 12 bases. This chain's CDR3 is CAISDWGGGYGYTF. The CDR3 bases are TGTGCCATCAGTGATTGGGGGGGCGGCTATGGCTACACCTTC.

The genes are TRBV7-9 and TRBJ1-4, with D tentatively TRBD1 (6 bases). Trimming cost V 0 bases and J 2 bases, with 10 bases left between them. The CDR3 sequence is 16 residues long. Germline assignment: CDR1 SEHNR and CDR2 FQNEAQ (reference sequence). For the CDR3, the DNA is TGTGCCAGCAGCTTAGCGCTCCAGGGGACTAATGAAAAACTGTTTTTT. Translated, it gives CASSLALQGTNEKLFF.

Regarding this clone: This may come from a read error, since a much larger clone is one base off. The same CDR3 can be traced to other DNA sequences in this sample. The CDR3 bases are TGTGCCAGCAGTCCGGGACAGGGGAATCAGCCCCAGCATTTT. It codes for CASSPGQGNQPQHF. The chain links TRBV28 to TRBJ1-5; 10 bases map to TRBD1. The V gene end was trimmed by 5 bases and the J gene end by 4 bases; junction bases not matched to a gene: 2. From germline, CDR1 is MDHEN and CDR2 SYDVKM. The CDR3 loop spans 14 amino acids.

This chain joins TRBV5-1 and TRBJ1-4, with D possibly matching TRBD1 (5 bases). CDR3 length: 15 amino acids. V was pared by 3 bases and J by 5 bases, with 14 bases between. CDR1 and CDR2 from the germline V gene are SGHRS and YFSETQ. CDR3 protein: CASSSQGAANEKLFF. CDR3 sequence (DNA): TGCGCCAGCAGCTCGCAGGGCGCCGCAAATGAAAAACTGTTTTTT.

This chain connects TRBV6-2 or TRBV6-3 to TRBJ2-7; no clear D. The ends were cut back, 3 bases at V and 3 bases at J, with 12 bases in the middle. The CDR3 has 14 amino acids. Germline V gene data show CDR1 as MNHEY and CDR2 as SVGEGT. The CDR3 DNA reads TGTGCCAGCAGTTATTCCGCGGCCGACTACGAGCAGTACTTC. It codes for CASSYSAADYEQYF.

The rearrangement joins TRBV7-8 to TRBJ2-5; TRBD2 matches 7 bases. The V gene's germline CDR1 is SGHVS and CDR2 FQNEAQ. The CDR3 totals 14 residues. After removal of 3 bases from V and 3 bases from J, the junction contained 4 bases not matched to a gene. CDR3 nucleotides: TGTGCCAGCAGCTTCTCCGGGACTAAAGAGACCCAGTACTTC. As protein: CASSFSGTKETQYF.

V is TRBV5-4 and J is TRBJ2-5; 8 bases fit TRBD2. The germline V gene encodes CDR1 SGHNT and CDR2 YYREEE (reference sequence). This CDR3 is built from 15 residues. With 0 bases clipped from V and 2 bases from J, the junction kept 3 bases outside the gene matches. The CDR3 loop is CASSLEAGEQETQYF. The CDR3 DNA reads as TGTGCCAGCAGCTTGGAAGCGGGGGAGCAAGAGACCCAGTACTTC.

This clone was counted between two and nine times. The chain joins TRBV6-4 to TRBJ1-5; no reliable D call. Germline V gives CDR1 MRHNA, CDR2 SNTAGT. This CDR3 comprises 10 residues. V was cut by 5 bases and J by 13 bases, with 9 bases left in between. DNA of the CDR3: TGTGCCAGCAGTCGCGTGAGACAGCATTTT. Translated: CASSRVRQHF.

The chain couples TRBV5-1 to TRBJ2-1, with 12 bases lining up with TRBD1. The trim removed 4 bases at V and 7 bases at J, leaving 12 bases unmatched. The CDR3 is 17 amino acids. Looked up from germline, CDR1 is SGHRS and CDR2 is YFSETQ. Here the CDR3 reads CASSRGQGAPGRNEQFF. The CDR3 DNA reads as TGCGCCAGCAGCCGGGGACAGGGGGCCCCCGGGAGGAATGAGCAGTTCTTC.